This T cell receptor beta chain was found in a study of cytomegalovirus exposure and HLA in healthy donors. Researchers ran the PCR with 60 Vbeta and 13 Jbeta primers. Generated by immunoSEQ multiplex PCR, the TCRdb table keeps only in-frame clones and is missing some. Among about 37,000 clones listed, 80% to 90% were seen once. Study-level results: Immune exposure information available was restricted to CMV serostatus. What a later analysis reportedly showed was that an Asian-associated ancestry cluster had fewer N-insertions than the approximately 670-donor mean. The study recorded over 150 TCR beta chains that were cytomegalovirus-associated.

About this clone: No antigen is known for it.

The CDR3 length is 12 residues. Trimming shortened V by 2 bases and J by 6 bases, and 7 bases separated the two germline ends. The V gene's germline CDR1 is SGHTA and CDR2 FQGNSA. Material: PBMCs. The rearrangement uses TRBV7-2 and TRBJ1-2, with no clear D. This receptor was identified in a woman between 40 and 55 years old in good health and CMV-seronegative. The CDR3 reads CASSLNLNGYTF. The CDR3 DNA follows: TGTGCCAGCAGCTTAAACCTAAATGGCTACACCTTC.